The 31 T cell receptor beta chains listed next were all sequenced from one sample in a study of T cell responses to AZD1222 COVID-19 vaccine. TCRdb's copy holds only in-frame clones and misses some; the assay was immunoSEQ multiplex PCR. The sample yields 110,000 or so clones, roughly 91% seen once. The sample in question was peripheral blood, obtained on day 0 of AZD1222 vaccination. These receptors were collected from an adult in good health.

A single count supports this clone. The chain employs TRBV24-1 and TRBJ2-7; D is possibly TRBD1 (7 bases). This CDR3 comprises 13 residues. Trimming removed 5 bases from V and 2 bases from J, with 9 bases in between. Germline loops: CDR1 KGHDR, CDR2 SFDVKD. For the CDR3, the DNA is TGTGCCACCAGTGGCGGGACAGCCTACGAGCAGTACTTC. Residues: CATSGGTAYEQYF.

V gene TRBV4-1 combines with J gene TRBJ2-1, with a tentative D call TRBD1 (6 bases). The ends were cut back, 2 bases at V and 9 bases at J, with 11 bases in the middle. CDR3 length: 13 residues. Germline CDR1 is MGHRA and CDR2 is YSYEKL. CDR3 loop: CASSQQRGTEQFF. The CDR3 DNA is TGCGCCAGCAGCCAACAAAGGGGGACTGAGCAGTTCTTC.

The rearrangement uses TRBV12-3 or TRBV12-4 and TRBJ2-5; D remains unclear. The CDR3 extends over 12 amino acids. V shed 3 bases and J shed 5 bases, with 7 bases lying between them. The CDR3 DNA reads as TGTGCCAGCAGTTTGAACGAGGAGACCCAGTACTTC. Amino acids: CASSLNEETQYF.

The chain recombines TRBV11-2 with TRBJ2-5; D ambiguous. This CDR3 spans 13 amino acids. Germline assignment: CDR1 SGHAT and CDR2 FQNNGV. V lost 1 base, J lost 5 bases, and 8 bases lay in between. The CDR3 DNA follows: TGTGCCAGCAGCTTAGGACTCCAGGAGACCCAGTACTTC. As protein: CASSLGLQETQYF.

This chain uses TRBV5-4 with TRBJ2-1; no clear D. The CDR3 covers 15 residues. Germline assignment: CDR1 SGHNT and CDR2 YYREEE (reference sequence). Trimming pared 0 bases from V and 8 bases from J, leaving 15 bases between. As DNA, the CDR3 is TGTGCCAGCAGCTTGGGGCAATTCCGTAGGGATGAGCAGTTCTTC. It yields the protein CASSLGQFRRDEQFF.

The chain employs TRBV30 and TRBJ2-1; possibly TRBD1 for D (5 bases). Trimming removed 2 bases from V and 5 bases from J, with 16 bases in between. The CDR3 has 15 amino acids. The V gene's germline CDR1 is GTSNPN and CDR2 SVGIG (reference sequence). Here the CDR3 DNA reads TGTGCCTGGAGTAAGGGGCGCCCCGCGGACAATGAGCAGTTCTTC. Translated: CAWSKGRPADNEQFF.

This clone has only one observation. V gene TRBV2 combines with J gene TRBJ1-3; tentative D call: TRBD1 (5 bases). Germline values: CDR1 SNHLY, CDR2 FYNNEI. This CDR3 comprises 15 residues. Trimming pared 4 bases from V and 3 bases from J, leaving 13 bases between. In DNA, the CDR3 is TGTGCCAGCAGTGGACAACTGGGGCTTGGAAACACCATATATTTT. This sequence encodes CASSGQLGLGNTIYF. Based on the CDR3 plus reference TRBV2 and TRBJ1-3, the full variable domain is EPEVTQTPSHQVTQMGQEVILRCVPISNHLYFYWYRQILGQKVEFLVSFYNNEISEKSEIFDDQFSVERPDGSNFTLKIRSTKLEDSAMYFCASSGQLGLGNTIYFGEGSWLTVV.

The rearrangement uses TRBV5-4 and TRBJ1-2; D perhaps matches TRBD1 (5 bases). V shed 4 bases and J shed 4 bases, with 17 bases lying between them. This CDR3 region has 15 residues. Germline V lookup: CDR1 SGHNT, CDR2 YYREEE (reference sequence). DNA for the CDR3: TGTGCCAGCAGCCCTGGCTCAGGGAGGGGCTATGGCTACACCTTC. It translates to CASSPGSGRGYGYTF.

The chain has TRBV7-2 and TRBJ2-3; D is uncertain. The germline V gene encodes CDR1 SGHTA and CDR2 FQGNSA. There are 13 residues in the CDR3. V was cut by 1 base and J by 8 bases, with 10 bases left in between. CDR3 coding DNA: TGTGCCAGCAGCTTAGATGGTACAAGTACGCAGTATTTT. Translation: CASSLDGTSTQYF.

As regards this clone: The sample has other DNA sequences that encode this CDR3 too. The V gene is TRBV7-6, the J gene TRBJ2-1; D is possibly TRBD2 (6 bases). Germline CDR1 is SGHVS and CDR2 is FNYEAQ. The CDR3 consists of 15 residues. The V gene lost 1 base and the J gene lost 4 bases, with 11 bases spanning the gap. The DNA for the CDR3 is TGTGCCAGCAGCTTAGTTAGCGGCCGATACAATGAGCAGTTCTTC. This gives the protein CASSLVSGRYNEQFF.

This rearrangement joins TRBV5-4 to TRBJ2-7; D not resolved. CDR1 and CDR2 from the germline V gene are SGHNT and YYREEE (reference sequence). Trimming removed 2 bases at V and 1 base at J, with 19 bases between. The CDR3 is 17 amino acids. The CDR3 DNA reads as TGTGCCAGCAGCTTTAAAACCGTTCCCTTCCTTTCCTACGAGCAGTACTTC. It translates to CASSFKTVPFLSYEQYF.

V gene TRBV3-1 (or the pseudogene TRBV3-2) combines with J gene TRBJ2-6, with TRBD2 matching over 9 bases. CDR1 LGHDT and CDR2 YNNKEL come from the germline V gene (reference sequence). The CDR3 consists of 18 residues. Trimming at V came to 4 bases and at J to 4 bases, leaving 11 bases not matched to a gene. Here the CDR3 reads CASSPRLAGSSGANVLTF. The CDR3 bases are TGTGCCAGCAGCCCTCGGCTAGCGGGGAGTTCAGGGGCCAACGTCCTGACTTTC.

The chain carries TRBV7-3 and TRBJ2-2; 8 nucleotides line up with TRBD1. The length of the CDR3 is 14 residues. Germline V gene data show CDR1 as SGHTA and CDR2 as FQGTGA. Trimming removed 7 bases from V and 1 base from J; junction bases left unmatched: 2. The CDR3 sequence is CASKGTGNTGELFF. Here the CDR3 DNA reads TGTGCCAGCAAAGGGACAGGGAACACCGGGGAGCTGTTTTTT.

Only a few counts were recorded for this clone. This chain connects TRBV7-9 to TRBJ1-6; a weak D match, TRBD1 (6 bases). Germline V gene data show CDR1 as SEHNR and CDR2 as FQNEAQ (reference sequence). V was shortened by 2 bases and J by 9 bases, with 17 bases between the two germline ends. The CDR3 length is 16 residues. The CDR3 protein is CASSLWGKRDTSPLHF. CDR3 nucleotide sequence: TGTGCCAGCAGCTTATGGGGGAAACGGGACACTTCACCCCTCCACTTT.

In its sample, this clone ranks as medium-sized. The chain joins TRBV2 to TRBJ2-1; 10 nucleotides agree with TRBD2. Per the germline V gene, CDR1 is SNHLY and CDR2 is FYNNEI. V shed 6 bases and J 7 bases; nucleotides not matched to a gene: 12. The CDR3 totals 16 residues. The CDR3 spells CASRATPGLAFNEQFF. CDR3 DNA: TGTGCCAGCAGAGCCACACCGGGACTAGCGTTTAATGAGCAGTTCTTC.

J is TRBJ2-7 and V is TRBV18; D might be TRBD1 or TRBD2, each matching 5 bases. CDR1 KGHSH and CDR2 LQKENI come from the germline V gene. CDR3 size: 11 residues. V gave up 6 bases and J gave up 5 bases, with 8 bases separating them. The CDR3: CASSLGDEQYF. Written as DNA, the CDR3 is TGTGCCAGCTCCCTGGGGGACGAGCAGTACTTC.

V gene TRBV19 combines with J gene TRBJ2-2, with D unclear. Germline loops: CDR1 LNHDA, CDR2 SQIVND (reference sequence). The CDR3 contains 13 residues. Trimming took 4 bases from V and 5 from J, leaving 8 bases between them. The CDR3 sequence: CASSTGQTGELFF. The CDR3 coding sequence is TGTGCCAGTAGTACGGGCCAGACCGGGGAGCTGTTTTTT. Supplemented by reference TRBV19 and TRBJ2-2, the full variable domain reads DGGITQSPKYLFRKEGQNVTLSCEQNLNHDAMYWYRQDPGQGLRLIYYSQIVNDFQKGDIAEGYSVSREKKESFPLTVTSAQKNPTAFYLCASSTGQTGELFFGEGSRLTVL.

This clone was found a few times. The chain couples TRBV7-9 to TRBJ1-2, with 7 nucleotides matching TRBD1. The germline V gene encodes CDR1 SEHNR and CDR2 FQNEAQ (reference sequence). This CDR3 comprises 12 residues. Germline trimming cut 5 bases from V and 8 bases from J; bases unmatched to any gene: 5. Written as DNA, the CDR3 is TGTGCCAGCAGCCCCGGGACAGTCGGCTACACCTTC. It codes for CASSPGTVGYTF.

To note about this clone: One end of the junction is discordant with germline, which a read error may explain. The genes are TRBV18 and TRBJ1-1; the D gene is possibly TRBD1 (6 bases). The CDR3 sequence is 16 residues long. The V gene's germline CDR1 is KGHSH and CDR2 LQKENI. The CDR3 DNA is TGTGCCAGCTCGCTTACCAGGGGTTGGCTGAAGACTGAAGCTTTCTTT. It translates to CASSLTRGWLKTEAFF.

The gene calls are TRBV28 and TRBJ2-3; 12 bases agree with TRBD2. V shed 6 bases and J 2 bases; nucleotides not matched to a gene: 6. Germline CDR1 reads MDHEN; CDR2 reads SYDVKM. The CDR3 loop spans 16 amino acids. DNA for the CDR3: TGTGCCAGCAGCATGGGGACTAGCGGGTTCACAGATACGCAGTATTTT. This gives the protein CASSMGTSGFTDTQYF.

The CDR3 here is CASRATVRNTGELFF. Here the CDR3 DNA reads TGTGCCAGCAGGGCGACAGTGCGGAACACCGGGGAGCTGTTTTTT. The rearrangement joins TRBV6-5 to TRBJ2-2; D possibly corresponds to TRBD1 (5 bases). From germline, CDR1 is MNHEY and CDR2 SVGAGI. The V end lost 6 bases, the J end lost 1 base, and 12 bases lay between the germline ends. CDR3 length: 15 amino acids.

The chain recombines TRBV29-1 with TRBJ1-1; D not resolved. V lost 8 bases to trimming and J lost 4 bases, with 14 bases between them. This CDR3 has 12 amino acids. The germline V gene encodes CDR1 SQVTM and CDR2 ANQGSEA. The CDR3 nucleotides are TGCAGCTCCGAAGCTGTCGGCACTGAAGCTTTCTTT. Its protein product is CSSEAVGTEAFF.

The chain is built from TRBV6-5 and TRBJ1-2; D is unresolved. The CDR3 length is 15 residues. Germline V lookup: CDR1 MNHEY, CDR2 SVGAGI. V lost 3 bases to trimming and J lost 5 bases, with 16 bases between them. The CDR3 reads CASSYWRQAQYGYTF. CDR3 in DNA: TGTGCCAGCAGTTATTGGCGGCAGGCCCAATATGGCTACACCTTC.

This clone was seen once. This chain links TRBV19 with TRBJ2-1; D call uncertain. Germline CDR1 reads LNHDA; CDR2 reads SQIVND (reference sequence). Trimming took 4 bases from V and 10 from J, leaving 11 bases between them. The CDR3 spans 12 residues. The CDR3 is CASSTSFWEQFF. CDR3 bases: TGTGCCAGTAGTACAAGCTTTTGGGAGCAGTTCTTC.

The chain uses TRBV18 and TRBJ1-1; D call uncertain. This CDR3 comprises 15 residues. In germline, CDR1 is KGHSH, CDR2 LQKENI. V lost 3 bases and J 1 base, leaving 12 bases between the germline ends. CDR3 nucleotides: TGTGCCAGCTCACCTCCAGGACTACCGAACACTGAAGCTTTCTTT. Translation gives CASSPPGLPNTEAFF.

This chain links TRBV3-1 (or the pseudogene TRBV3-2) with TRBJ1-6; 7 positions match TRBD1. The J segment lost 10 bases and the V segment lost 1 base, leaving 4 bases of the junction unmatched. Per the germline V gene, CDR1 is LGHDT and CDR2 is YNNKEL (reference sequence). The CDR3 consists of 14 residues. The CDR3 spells CASSQGDRGSPLHF. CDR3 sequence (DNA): TGTGCCAGCAGCCAAGGGGACAGAGGGTCACCCCTCCACTTT.

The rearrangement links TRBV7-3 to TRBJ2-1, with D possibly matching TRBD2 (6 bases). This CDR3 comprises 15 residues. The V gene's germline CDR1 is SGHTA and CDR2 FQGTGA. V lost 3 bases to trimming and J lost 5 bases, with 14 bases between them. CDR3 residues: CASSLTIGLNNEQFF. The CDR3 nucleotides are TGTGCCAGCAGCTTGACTATTGGACTAAACAATGAGCAGTTCTTC.

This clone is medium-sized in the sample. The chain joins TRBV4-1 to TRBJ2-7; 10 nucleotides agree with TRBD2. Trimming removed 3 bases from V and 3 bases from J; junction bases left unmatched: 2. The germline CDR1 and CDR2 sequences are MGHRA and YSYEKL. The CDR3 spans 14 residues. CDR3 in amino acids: CASSHPSGSYEQYF. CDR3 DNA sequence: TGCGCCAGCAGCCACCCTAGCGGGAGCTACGAGCAGTACTTC.

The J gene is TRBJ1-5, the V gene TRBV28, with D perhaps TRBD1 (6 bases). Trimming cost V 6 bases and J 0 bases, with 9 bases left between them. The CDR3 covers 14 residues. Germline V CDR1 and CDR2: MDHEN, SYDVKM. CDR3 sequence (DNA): TGTGCCAGCAGCCGAGGGGGTAGCAATCAGCCCCAGCATTTT. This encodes CASSRGGSNQPQHF.

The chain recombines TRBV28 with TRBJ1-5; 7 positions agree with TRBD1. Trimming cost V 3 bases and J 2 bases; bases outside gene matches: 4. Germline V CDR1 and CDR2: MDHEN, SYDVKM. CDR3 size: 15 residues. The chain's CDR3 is CASSFYGQGNQPQHF. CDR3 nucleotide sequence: TGTGCCAGCAGTTTTTACGGACAGGGCAATCAGCCCCAGCATTTT.

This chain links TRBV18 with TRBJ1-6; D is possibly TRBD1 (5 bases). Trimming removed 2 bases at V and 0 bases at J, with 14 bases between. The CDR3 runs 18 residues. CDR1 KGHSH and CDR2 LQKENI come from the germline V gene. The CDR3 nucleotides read TGTGCCAGCTCACCATATAGCCACAGGAGCTCCTATAATTCACCCCTCCACTTT. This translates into CASSPYSHRSSYNSPLHF.